Below are 17 T cell receptor beta chains sequenced from a single sample in a study of blood T cell repertoires in COVID-19. Assay used: immunoSEQ multiplex PCR; TCRdb lists only in-frame clones, some missing. The sample contains 75,000 to 90,000 clones, around 82% of which appear only once. Source material: peripheral blood. Receptor source: a man between 60 and 70 years old with COVID-19, enrolled during active disease.

This chain joins TRBV18 and TRBJ2-3, with D possibly being TRBD2 (5 bases). The germline V gene encodes CDR1 KGHSH and CDR2 LQKENI. Trimming shortened V by 2 bases and J by 4 bases, and 13 bases separated the two germline ends. CDR3 size: 15 residues. CDR3 sequence (DNA): TGTGCCAGCTCACCAATCAGCGGACGGGCAGATACGCAGTATTTT. Its translation is CASSPISGRADTQYF. The variable domain in full, completed from reference TRBV18 and TRBJ2-3, reads NAGVMQNPRHLVRRRGQEARLRCSPMKGHSHVYWYRQLPEEGLKFMVYLQKENIIDESGMPKERFSAEFPKEGPSILRIQQVVRGDSAAYFCASSPISGRADTQYFGPGTRLTVL.

The V and J genes are TRBV7-9 and TRBJ1-5, with D possibly being TRBD1 (6 bases). Germline loops: CDR1 SEHNR, CDR2 FQNEAQ (reference sequence). Trimming took 5 bases from V and 5 from J, leaving 13 bases between them. This CDR3 has 14 residues. The CDR3 region has the DNA TGTGCCAGCAGCCCGGACAGTGGATATCAGCCCCAGCATTTT. This gives the protein CASSPDSGYQPQHF.

This clone was seen a few times. The V and J genes are TRBV11-2 and TRBJ1-2, with D hard to call. The germline V and J ends were trimmed by 2 bases and 7 bases, with 14 bases remaining between them. Germline V CDR1 and CDR2: SGHAT, FQNNGV. The CDR3 loop spans 14 amino acids. DNA of the CDR3: TGTGCCAGCAGCTTAAAAGGCGGCGGCGGTGGCTACACCTTC. The encoded protein is CASSLKGGGGGYTF.

This clone was observed a single time. The CDR3 coding sequence is TGTGCCAGTAGTCAACTGACCGGGACAGCGAACACTGAAGCTTTCTTT. Translated, it gives CASSQLTGTANTEAFF. The J gene is TRBJ1-1, the V gene TRBV19, with 7 bases that match TRBD1. Germline-derived CDR1 and CDR2 are LNHDA and SQIVND (reference sequence). This CDR3 is 16 amino acids long. The V and J ends lost 5 bases and 1 base, in that order; junction bases with no gene match: 10.

The chain joins TRBV30 to TRBJ2-1, with D perhaps matching TRBD2 (5 bases). This CDR3 spans 13 amino acids. V gave up 0 bases and J gave up 4 bases, with 7 bases separating them. Germline loops: CDR1 GTSNPN, CDR2 SVGIG (reference sequence). The CDR3 bases are TGTGCCTGGAGTGTATTAGCGTACAATGAGCAGTTCTTC. Translated, it gives CAWSVLAYNEQFF.

The chain is built from TRBV6-2 or TRBV6-3 and TRBJ1-5, with no clear D. There are 17 residues in the CDR3. Germline CDR1 is MNHEY and CDR2 is SVGEGT. The germline V and J ends were trimmed by 4 bases and 0 bases, with 16 bases remaining between them. The CDR3 protein is CASSSPLSRYSNQPQHF. CDR3 bases: TGTGCCAGCAGTTCCCCTTTGTCCCGTTATAGCAATCAGCCCCAGCATTTT.

This chain joins TRBV19 and TRBJ1-5, with 10 bases identical to TRBD1. The CDR3 spans 18 residues. CDR1 and CDR2 (germline): LNHDA, SQIVND (reference sequence). V shed 9 bases and J 2 bases; nucleotides not matched to a gene: 16. The CDR3 sequence is CASQKRGQGEVGNQPQHF. CDR3 DNA sequence: TGTGCCAGCCAGAAACGAGGACAGGGGGAGGTGGGCAATCAGCCCCAGCATTTT.

The rearrangement links TRBV5-6 to TRBJ1-5; TRBD1 might be the D (5 bases). Between the trimmed V and J ends, which lost 2 bases and 2 bases, there was a span of 11 bases. Looked up from germline, CDR1 is SGHDT and CDR2 is YYEEEE. The CDR3 contains 15 residues. The chain's CDR3 is CASSLGVRGNQPQHF. The DNA of the CDR3 is TGTGCCAGCAGCTTAGGGGTTCGGGGCAATCAGCCCCAGCATTTT.

The CDR3 loop is CASSQVTGANQPQHF. Written as DNA, the CDR3 is TGTGCCAGCAGCCAAGTTACGGGTGCCAATCAGCCCCAGCATTTT. This chain joins TRBV3-1 (or the pseudogene TRBV3-2) and TRBJ1-5; D is uncertain. From germline, CDR1 is LGHDT and CDR2 YNNKEL (reference sequence). V lost 1 base and J 3 bases, leaving 10 bases between the germline ends. The CDR3 runs 15 residues.

The J gene is TRBJ2-3, the V gene TRBV19; 8 bases are a match to TRBD1. Per germline, CDR1 LNHDA and CDR2 SQIVND (reference sequence). This CDR3 is built from 17 residues. Unmatched junction bases numbered 17, after V lost 5 bases and J lost 7 bases. Here the CDR3 reads CASSSPTGAVSGNTQYF. In DNA, the CDR3 is TGTGCCAGTAGTTCACCGACAGGGGCGGTTTCGGGGAATACGCAGTATTTT.

The rearrangement links TRBV5-1 to TRBJ2-1; 9 bases are a match to TRBD2. CDR1 and CDR2 from the germline V gene are SGHRS and YFSETQ. This CDR3 region has 15 residues. The trim removed 2 bases at V and 8 bases at J, leaving 8 bases unmatched. The CDR3 sequence is CASSFSAGGRDEQFF. Written as DNA, the CDR3 is TGCGCCAGCAGCTTCTCAGCGGGGGGCCGGGATGAGCAGTTCTTC. The full variable domain, in which reference TRBV5-1 and TRBJ2-1 provide the parts outside the CDR3, is KAGVTQTPRYLIKTRGQQVTLSCSPISGHRSVSWYQQTPGQGLQFLFEYFSETQRNKGNFPGRFSGRQFSNSRSEMNVSTLELGDSALYLCASSFSAGGRDEQFFGPGTRLTVL.

J is TRBJ1-3 and V is TRBV19; D gene ambiguous. V gave up 7 bases and J gave up 2 bases, with 9 bases separating them. The CDR3 contains 13 residues. Germline V gives CDR1 LNHDA, CDR2 SQIVND (reference sequence). CDR3 DNA sequence: TGTGCCAGTAACAGTGACCCTGGAAACACCATATATTTT. Its protein is CASNSDPGNTIYF.

The CDR3: CASSFTSGGAGEQFF. In DNA, the CDR3 is TGTGCCAGCAGCTTTACTAGCGGGGGGGCCGGAGAGCAGTTCTTC. The chain joins TRBV11-3 to TRBJ2-1, with 13 bases fitting TRBD2. The J segment lost 10 bases and the V segment lost 3 bases, leaving 6 bases of the junction unmatched. CDR3 length: 15 residues. Germline V gene lookup returns CDR1 SGHNT and CDR2 YENEEA. The entire variable domain, with the rest obtained from reference TRBV11-3 and TRBJ2-1, is as follows: EAGVVQSPRYKIIEKKQPVAFWCNPISGHNTLYWYLQNLGQGPELLIRYENEEAVDDSQLPKDRFSAERLKGVDSTLKIQPAELGDSAVYLCASSFTSGGAGEQFFGPGTRLTVL.

In nucleotides, the CDR3 is TGTGCCAGCAGCTTGCGTCGCGCATACACAGATACGCAGTATTTT. Translated: CASSLRRAYTDTQYF. This chain links TRBV7-8 with TRBJ2-3; D remains unclear. The germline gives CDR1 SGHVS, CDR2 FQNEAQ. The germline V and J ends were trimmed by 3 bases and 2 bases, with 12 bases remaining between them. There are 15 residues in the CDR3.

This clone was observed once. The chain links TRBV18 to TRBJ2-1; 10 nucleotides line up with TRBD2. The CDR3 has 17 amino acids. Germline CDR1 KGHSH, CDR2 LQKENI. The V and J ends lost 3 bases and 4 bases, in that order; junction bases with no gene match: 9. In nucleotides, the CDR3 is TGTGCCAGCTCACCCTTCGCCGGGACTAGCGTTTACAATGAGCAGTTCTTC. It yields the protein CASSPFAGTSVYNEQFF.

Only a few counts were recorded for this clone. The chain is built from TRBV20-1 and TRBJ2-5, with D unclear. V was shortened by 5 bases and J by 5 bases, with 9 bases between the two germline ends. The germline V gene encodes CDR1 DFQATT and CDR2 SNEGSKA (reference sequence). The CDR3 consists of 11 residues. The chain's CDR3 is CSAFSRETQYF. Here the CDR3 DNA reads TGCAGTGCTTTCTCGCGCGAGACCCAGTACTTC.

J is TRBJ1-6 and V is TRBV6-1; D is ambiguous. Germline V lookup: CDR1 MNHNS, CDR2 SASEGT. V was trimmed by 4 bases and J by 0 bases, leaving 16 bases between them. The CDR3 runs to 18 residues. The CDR3 sequence: CASSASRATSSYNSPLHF. Written as DNA, the CDR3 is TGTGCCAGCAGTGCATCTCGAGCCACGAGCTCCTATAATTCACCCCTCCACTTT.